This TCR beta chain was found in a study of OX40 agonist ivuxolimab in advanced cancers. About the study: Dose-escalation patients' cancers were hepatocellular carcinoma, melanoma, renal cell or head and neck cancer.

The CDR3 sequence is 14 residues long. Germline lookup yields CDR1 SGHRS and CDR2 YFSETQ. Trimming took 6 bases from V and 9 from J; bases not matched to a gene: 7. Of note for this clone: Its antigen is unidentified.

Autoimmune disease history or systemic immunosuppression excluded patients. Here immunoSEQ multiplex PCR was the method, and the copy in TCRdb shows in-frame clones only, minus some. The table shows about 74,000 clones, with roughly 83% occurring only once. Study-level results: Antigen specificity remained undetermined for the expanded peripheral T cells.

The sample here was CD4+ or CD8+ T cells sorted from blood, taken in a trial of the OX40 agonist ivuxolimab. The receptor comes from an adult with an advanced solid tumor such as melanoma, head and neck, liver or kidney cancer. The genes are TRBV5-1 and TRBJ2-4, with TRBD2 matching 12 bases. CDR3 loop: CASTSSTSGSIQYF. CDR3 coding DNA: TGCGCCAGCACCTCCTCGACTAGCGGGAGCATTCAGTACTTC.